The present entry profiles one T cell receptor (beta chain) with its context. What it recognizes is unknown. The entry originates in a study of neoadjuvant anti-PD-1 for oral cavity cancer. Study at large: Around day 43, patients without progression received a fourth nivolumab dose before surgery. Findings and limits, study-wide: After neoadjuvant nivolumab, PBMC T cell clonality was significantly higher in non-responders than responders. Higher pretreatment Treg/Th17 ratios tracked higher pretreatment blood clonality.

V lost 1 base to trimming and J lost 2 bases, with 6 bases between them. In germline, CDR1 is SGHDT, CDR2 YYEEEE. The CDR3 is 14 residues long. Data came from immunoSEQ multiplex PCR; TCRdb stores just in-frame clones and leaves some out. The data contain 11,000 to 15,000 clones, 65% to 85% of them singletons. As to time point: after neoadjuvant nivolumab, at surgical resection. Patients had HPV-negative, locally advanced oral cavity squamous cell carcinoma. The receptor comes from a person aged 35-79 years with oral cavity squamous cell carcinoma. The material sequenced was PBMCs, taken after nivolumab (anti-PD-1) treatment. The chain joins TRBV5-6 to TRBJ2-2, with D hard to call. CDR3 loop: CASSLRYNTGELFF. CDR3 in DNA: TGTGCCAGCAGCTTGCGCTATAACACCGGGGAGCTGTTTTTT.